The clone carrying this T cell receptor beta chain turned up a few times. Its matching antigen is unknown. What was sequenced were expressed TCRB transcripts, since all of the isolated RNA had been reverse transcribed. Data came from immunoSEQ multiplex PCR; TCRdb stores just in-frame clones and leaves some out. The repertoire holds under 300,000 clones, with 14% as singletons. CD4+ naive, central memory, regulatory and stem cell-like memory subsets were isolated by sorting on CD45RO/CCR7/CD25/CD127/CD95/CD27. This entry belongs to a study of beta chain features in type 1 diabetes. Study at large: Examined across all samples were just under 110,000,000 sorted cells. Study-level results: TCRB CDR3s from Type 1 diabetes patients were moderately but significantly shorter in all four CD4+ subsets. Naive, central memory and Treg TCRB repertoires appeared more alike in patients than in healthy donors. Resolution of whether HLA type affects TCRB rearrangement was not achieved here.

The CDR3 extends over 19 amino acids. V was clipped by 5 bases and J by 5 bases; unmatched bases: 19. Germline V lookup: CDR1 LGHNA, CDR2 YNFKEQ. The TCR was taken from a man aged 25 to 40 with type 1 diabetes. The sequencing input was naive CD4+ T cells from blood. This chain links TRBV4-2 with TRBJ1-2, with TRBD1 matching over 11 bases. In DNA form, the CDR3 reads TGTGCCAGCAGCTCCCCTGGTCCCGGGGACAGGGGGTCAAGTTATGGCTACACCTTC. As protein: CASSSPGPGDRGSSYGYTF.